This passage covers 20 T cell receptor beta chains from one sample sequenced in a study of response to subunit inactivated influenza vaccine. TCRdb re-analysed the RT-PCR reads in MiXCR, keeping a single row per CDR3 protein. This sample yields around 470,000 distinct CDR3 sequences, of which roughly 7.9% are seen a single time; over 10% belongs to the top ten. Sequenced here: PBMCs from blood, sampled 23 months after vaccination. The receptors stem from a man aged 50 to 75 who received an inactivated influenza vaccine.

This chain joins TRBV5-6 and TRBJ2-7, with a possible D match to TRBD2 (6 bases). Germline V lookup: CDR1 SGHDT, CDR2 YYEEEE. This CDR3 has 15 residues. Trimming cost V 4 bases and J 0 bases, with 14 bases left between them. This CDR3 reads CASSQVWEASYEQYF. The CDR3 DNA reads as TGTGCCAGCAGCCAGGTATGGGAGGCCTCCTACGAGCAGTACTTC.

The sample holds many counts of this clonotype. This chain links TRBV15 with TRBJ1-1, with D uncertain. V shed 0 bases and J shed 0 bases, with 8 bases lying between them. Germline V gene sequence: CDR1 LNHNV, CDR2 YYDKDF (reference sequence). The CDR3 is 15 residues long. As DNA, the CDR3 is TGTGCCACCAGCAGAGACGGGGTGGTGAACACTGAAGCTTTCTTT. It translates to CATSRDGVVNTEAFF.

This clonotype was found a few times. J is TRBJ1-3 and V is TRBV20-1, with a possible D match to TRBD1 (6 bases). V was trimmed by 0 bases and J by 4 bases, leaving 19 bases between them. The V gene's germline CDR1 is DFQATT and CDR2 SNEGSKA (reference sequence). There are 17 residues in the CDR3. CDR3 protein: CSARDLLGGNRGNTIYF. The CDR3 DNA follows: TGCAGTGCTAGAGATCTTCTAGGGGGAAACAGGGGAAACACCATATATTTT.

Only a few counts were recorded for this clonotype. The chain carries TRBV7-9 and TRBJ1-1, with unresolved D. Germline V gene lookup returns CDR1 SEHNR and CDR2 FQNEAQ (reference sequence). Trimming took 4 bases from V and 7 from J, leaving 10 bases between them. This CDR3 has 12 residues. This CDR3 reads CASSSRPDEAFF. The CDR3 nucleotides are TGTGCCAGCAGCTCAAGACCGGATGAAGCTTTCTTT. Complete variable domain (other parts from reference TRBV7-9 and TRBJ1-1): DTGVSQNPRHKITKRGQNVTFRCDPISEHNRLYWYRQTLGQGPEFLTYFQNEAQLEKSRLLSDRFSAERPKGSFSTLEIQRTEQGDSAMYLCASSSRPDEAFFGQGTRLTVV.

This clonotype was recorded at least ten times. The chain uses TRBV5-1 and TRBJ1-1; D is unclear. Deletions cut 0 bases from V and 2 bases from J, with 11 bases between. Germline assignment: CDR1 SGHRS and CDR2 YFSETQ. The length of the CDR3 is 15 residues. CDR3 in amino acids: CASSLATARNTEAFF. The CDR3 DNA reads TGCGCCAGCAGCTTGGCCACAGCTAGAAACACTGAAGCTTTCTTT.

Only a few counts were recorded for this clonotype. V gene TRBV20-1 combines with J gene TRBJ2-1; the D gene is possibly TRBD2 (6 bases). Trimming removed 2 bases from V and 4 bases from J, with 27 bases in between. The length of the CDR3 is 19 residues. Per germline, CDR1 DFQATT and CDR2 SNEGSKA (reference sequence). The DNA of the CDR3 is TGCAGTGCTAGAAACCAACCAAAACGGGACTCCTCAGAGTACAATGAGCAGTTCTTC. This translates into CSARNQPKRDSSEYNEQFF.

This clonotype was seen a few times. This chain uses TRBV10-3 with TRBJ1-5, with no clear D. Germline V gene lookup returns CDR1 ENHRY and CDR2 SYGVKD. V lost 4 bases and J lost 0, with 19 bases in between. The CDR3 sequence is 18 residues long. The CDR3 DNA reads as TGTGCCATCAGTGGTGGGTTGTGGGCAGAGGGTAGCAATCAGCCCCAGCATTTT. Translating gives CAISGGLWAEGSNQPQHF.

This clonotype has a handful of counts. V gene TRBV20-1 combines with J gene TRBJ2-3; 11 nucleotides line up with TRBD1. The CDR3 contains 14 residues. V trimming: 6 bases; J trimming: 7 bases; junction bases outside the gene matches: 9. Looked up from germline, CDR1 is DFQATT and CDR2 is SNEGSKA (reference sequence). CDR3 DNA sequence: TGCAGTGCCATCGGACAGGGGGCGTTTAATACGCAGTATTTT. Its protein product is CSAIGQGAFNTQYF.

V usage is TRBV7-9 and J usage is TRBJ2-5; D not resolved. This CDR3 is built from 15 residues. Germline CDR1 reads SEHNR; CDR2 reads FQNEAQ (reference sequence). The ends were cut back, 5 bases at V and 1 base at J, with 14 bases in the middle. This CDR3 reads CASSTMGGIQETQYF. CDR3 nucleotides: TGTGCCAGCAGCACTATGGGCGGCATCCAAGAGACCCAGTACTTC.

The V gene is TRBV11-1, the J gene TRBJ2-5; 8 bases align to TRBD2. V gave up 3 bases and J gave up 4 bases; unmatched junction bases: 4. The CDR3 is 14 amino acids. CDR1 SGHAT and CDR2 FQDESV come from the germline V gene (reference sequence). In DNA, the CDR3 is TGTGCCAGCAGCTTCCCGGGAGGGCGAGAGACCCAGTACTTC. It translates to CASSFPGGRETQYF.

This clonotype has ten or more counts. The chain carries TRBV12-3 or TRBV12-4 and TRBJ2-1; maybe TRBD2 (7 bases). There are 11 residues in the CDR3. V lost 5 bases and J 10 bases, leaving 9 bases between the germline ends. The CDR3 DNA sequence: TGTGCCAGCAGTCCGGGGGGCGAGCAGTTCTTC. Translation: CASSPGGEQFF.

The rearrangement joins TRBV12-3 or TRBV12-4 to TRBJ2-7; the D gene is possibly TRBD1 (6 bases). There are 13 residues in the CDR3. V lost 5 bases, J lost 6 bases, and 14 bases lay in between. CDR3 sequence (DNA): TGTGCCAGCAGTGCGGCAGGGGCAGGCGAGCAGTACTTC. It is translated as CASSAAGAGEQYF.

There are a few counts of this clonotype. The chain links TRBV7-2 to TRBJ2-1, with TRBD2 matching over 7 bases. This CDR3 region has 15 residues. V was pared by 1 base and J by 10 bases, with 10 bases of the junction left unmatched. The germline V gene has CDR1 SGHTA and CDR2 FQGNSA. The CDR3 sequence: CASSLESGRVGEQFF. The CDR3 nucleotides read TGTGCCAGCAGCTTAGAGAGTGGGAGGGTAGGAGAGCAGTTCTTC.

This clonotype came up many times. This chain connects TRBV3-1 to TRBJ2-1; 7 positions match TRBD1. The CDR3 sequence is 15 residues long. The junction had 7 bases not matched to a gene; V was cut back by 0 bases and J by 8 bases. Germline CDR1 LGHDT, CDR2 YNNKEL (reference sequence). The CDR3 region is CASSQDLGTADEQFF. CDR3 nucleotides: TGTGCCAGCAGCCAAGATTTGGGGACAGCGGATGAGCAGTTCTTC.

This clonotype was picked up a small number of times. This chain uses TRBV27 with TRBJ2-6; D unclear. CDR3 length: 14 residues. Deletions cut 7 bases from V and 0 bases from J, with 7 bases between. Germline V gives CDR1 MNHEY, CDR2 SMNVEV (reference sequence). The CDR3 loop reads CASKAFSGANVLTF. The CDR3 DNA reads as TGTGCCAGCAAAGCGTTCTCTGGGGCCAACGTCCTGACTTTC. Looking up the rest from reference TRBV27 and TRBJ2-6 gives the full variable domain: EAQVTQNPRYLITVTGKKLTVTCSQNMNHEYMSWYRQDPGLGLRQIYYSMNVEVTDKGDVPEGYKVSRKEKRNFPLILESPSPNQTSLYFCASKAFSGANVLTFGAGSRLTVL.

This clonotype was recorded at least ten times. At one of its ends the junction is not consistent with the germline gene, which may arise from a read error. This chain uses TRBV5-1 with TRBJ2-7; 7 bases agree with TRBD1. The CDR3 is 14 amino acids. The V gene's germline CDR1 is SGHRS and CDR2 YFSETQ. The CDR3 DNA follows: TGTGCCAGCAGTTTAGGGGACAGCTCCTACGAGCAGTACTTC. This gives the protein CASSLGDSSYEQYF.

The chain has TRBV29-1 and TRBJ2-1, with 9 nucleotides matching TRBD2. Germline trimming cut 3 bases from V and 4 bases from J; bases unmatched to any gene: 10. Germline CDR1 SQVTM, CDR2 ANQGSEA. This CDR3 has 16 amino acids. CDR3 nucleotide sequence: TGCAGCGTTGATGGGCTAACTAGCGGGCGATACAATGAGCAGTTCTTC. This translates into CSVDGLTSGRYNEQFF.

This chain connects TRBV12-3 or TRBV12-4 to TRBJ1-4, with a possible D match to TRBD1 (5 bases). The CDR3 runs 14 residues. V lost 6 bases and J 8 bases, leaving 16 bases between the germline ends. The CDR3 reads CASRDFRDGEKLFF. CDR3 coding DNA: TGTGCCAGCAGAGATTTCCGGGACGGCGAAAAACTGTTTTTT.

This clonotype was seen ten or more times. V usage is TRBV12-3 or TRBV12-4 and J usage is TRBJ2-3, with 9 bases identical to TRBD1. The junction had 10 bases not matched to a gene; V was cut back by 6 bases and J by 3 bases. This CDR3 region has 16 residues. CDR3 in amino acids: CASSLDRGYGTDTQYF. The CDR3 DNA sequence: TGTGCCAGCAGCTTGGACAGGGGCTATGGAACAGATACGCAGTATTTT.

The table lists this clonotype with many counts. V and J are TRBV5-5 and TRBJ1-5; no definite D call. This CDR3 has 13 residues. Trimming left V 5 bases short and J 4 bases short, with 10 bases between. Germline V lookup: CDR1 SGHKS, CDR2 YYEKEE (reference sequence). The CDR3 nucleotides read TGTGCCAGCAGTTACACCGCTAATCAGCCCCAGCATTTT. Its translation is CASSYTANQPQHF. Combining the CDR3 with reference TRBV5-5 and TRBJ1-5 gives the whole variable domain DAGVTQSPTHLIKTRGQQVTLRCSPISGHKSVSWYQQVLGQGPQFIFQYYEKEERGRGNFPDRFSARQFPNYSSELNVNALLLGDSALYLCASSYTANQPQHFGDGTRLSIL.